This TCR beta chain was sequenced in a study of OX40 agonist ivuxolimab in advanced cancers. Profiled with immunoSEQ multiplex PCR; TCRdb holds only in-frame clones, not every one. The sample lists tens of thousands of clones; about 85% were seen once. Autoimmune disease history or systemic immunosuppression led to patient exclusion. This specimen consisted of CD4+ or CD8+ T cells sorted from blood, obtained in a trial of the OX40 agonist ivuxolimab. The TCR was taken from an adult with an advanced solid tumor such as melanoma, head and neck, liver or kidney cancer.

For the CDR3, the DNA is TGTGCCAGCAGCACTAACAGCGGTGAAAAACTGTTTTTT. Amino acid sequence: CASSTNSGEKLFF. The chain links TRBV6-5 to TRBJ1-4, with D hard to call. Between the trimmed V and J ends, which lost 6 bases and 7 bases, there was a span of 12 bases. CDR1 MNHEY and CDR2 SVGAGI come from the germline V gene. This CDR3 region has 13 residues.